These T cell receptor beta chains were read from a single sample in a study of CD4 T cells in relation to SARS-CoV-2 and coronaviruses. Their recognized antigens are unknown. Produced via immunoSEQ multiplex PCR; TCRdb's table is partial and in-frame only. The table has 38,000 or so clones, approximately 80% seen once; the top ten hold over 20%. The sample comprised memory CD4+ T cells from PBMCs, cultured in vitro. These receptors were collected from an adult with COVID-19. Both conserved end residues are part of each CDR3. The D gene is left open where the match is weak.

TRBJ2-2,TRBD2,TRBV19,TGTGCCAGTAGGGCGGGGACTACATACACCGGGGAGCTGTTTTTT,CASRAGTTYTGELFF
TRBJ2-2,-,TRBV9,TGTGCCAGCAGCGTATCTTCCGAGGCCGGGGAGCTGTTTTTT,CASSVSSEAGELFF
TRBJ2-3,TRBD2,TRBV13,TGTGCCAGCAGCTTAGGTGAAGCGGGGGCACTCAAAGATACAGATACGCAGTATTTT,CASSLGEAGALKDTDTQYF
TRBJ1-1,-,TRBV10-3,TGTGCCATCAGTGCCACAGGGTACACTGAAGCTTTCTTT,CAISATGYTEAFF
TRBJ2-1,TRBD2,TRBV7-2,TGTGCCAGCAGCAAGGGACTAGCGGGAGGGATACAAACCAATGAGCAGTTCTTC,CASSKGLAGGIQTNEQFF
TRBJ1-5,-,TRBV7-2,TGTGCCAGCAGCTTAGATGCAGGGGAGAGCCAGCCCCAGCATTTT,CASSLDAGESQPQHF
TRBJ2-2,-,TRBV5-1,TGCGCCAGCAGCTTGGCCCTCAGAACCGGGGAGCTGTTTTTT,CASSLALRTGELFF
TRBJ2-7,TRBD1,TRBV3-1/TRBV3-2,TGTGCCAGCAGCTCGCGGACAGGGAGGTTAGACGAGCAGTACTTC,CASSSRTGRLDEQYF
TRBJ2-5,-,TRBV15,TGTGCCACCAGCAGAGCGACACAGTATGCAGAGACCCAGTACTTC,CATSRATQYAETQYF
TRBJ2-2,-,TRBV27,TGTGCCAGCAAAGACACCGGGGAGCTGTTTTTT,CASKDTGELFF
TRBJ2-7,TRBD1,TRBV6-5,TGTGCCAGCAGTTTCGAACAGGGGGCCTCCTACGAGCAGTACTTC,CASSFEQGASYEQYF